This TCR beta chain was identified in a study of control samples from healthy donors and cancer patients. CDR3 length: 14 residues. Germline V gene data show CDR1 as KGHSH and CDR2 as LQKENI. J gave up 3 bases and V 4 bases, and 3 bases lay outside the gene matches. The method was immunoSEQ multiplex PCR; TCRdb's version includes in-frame clones alone and lacks a portion of them. This table holds roughly 170,000 clones, 94% found once. The chain uses TRBV18 and TRBJ2-3; 8 bases map to TRBD2. Sequenced sample: blood. The receptor comes from a woman aged 18-29 years in good health. The CDR3 DNA is TGTGCCAGCTCACTAGCGGGAAGGACAGATACGCAGTATTTT. Translation gives CASSLAGRTDTQYF.